This T cell receptor (beta chain) was identified during a study of identifying expanded T cells in peripheral blood. Study-wide results and caveats: Roughly 1.2 clones differed between technical replicates, versus approximately 17 and 20 over time.

Trimming cost V 7 bases and J 8 bases, with 14 bases left between them. The CDR3 covers 13 residues. The germline V gene has CDR1 SEHNR and CDR2 FQNEAQ (reference sequence). About this clone itself: Antigen: not known.

Clones were read by immunoSEQ multiplex PCR, and TCRdb kept only the in-frame ones, dropping some. The table shows roughly 100,000 clones, with 75% to 90% occurring only once. This chain connects TRBV7-9 to TRBJ1-4, with D unresolved. Sequencing was carried out using blood. The clonotype comes from a person between 18 and 75 years old in good health. This CDR3 is CASKSAVGEKLFF. CDR3 DNA sequence: TGTGCCAGCAAGTCAGCGGTCGGGGAAAAACTGTTTTTT. The variable domain in full, with the rest retrieved from reference TRBV7-9 and TRBJ1-4, is DTGVSQNPRHKITKRGQNVTFRCDPISEHNRLYWYRQTLGQGPEFLTYFQNEAQLEKSRLLSDRFSAERPKGSFSTLEIQRTEQGDSAMYLCASKSAVGEKLFFGSGTQLSVL.